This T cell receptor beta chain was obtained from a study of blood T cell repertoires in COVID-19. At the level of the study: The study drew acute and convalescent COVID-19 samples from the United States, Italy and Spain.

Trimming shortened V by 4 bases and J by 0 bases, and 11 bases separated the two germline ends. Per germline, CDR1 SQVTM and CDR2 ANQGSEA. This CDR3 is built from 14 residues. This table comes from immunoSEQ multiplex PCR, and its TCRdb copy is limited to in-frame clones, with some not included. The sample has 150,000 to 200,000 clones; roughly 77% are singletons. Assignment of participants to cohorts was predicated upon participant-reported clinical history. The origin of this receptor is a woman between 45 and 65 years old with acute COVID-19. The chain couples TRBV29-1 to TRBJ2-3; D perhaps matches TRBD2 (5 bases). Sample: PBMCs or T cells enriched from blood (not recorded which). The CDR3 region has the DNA TGCAGCGTTGCCCCTAGCACAAGCACAGATACGCAGTATTTT. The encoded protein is CSVAPSTSTDTQYF.